The 28 T cell receptor beta chains below come from one sample, sequenced in a study of T cell responses to AZD1222 COVID-19 vaccine. Generated by immunoSEQ multiplex PCR, the TCRdb table keeps only in-frame clones and is missing some. The sample comprises some 150,000 clones, just over 90% of which are singletons, and approximately 3.6% rests with the top ten. This sample comprised peripheral blood, obtained on day 0 of AZD1222 vaccination. The source is an adult in good health.

The chain couples TRBV9 to TRBJ2-7, with 8 bases that match TRBD1. This CDR3 has 14 residues. Germline assignment: CDR1 SGDLS and CDR2 YYNGEE. V lost 4 bases, J lost 7 bases, and 10 bases stayed unmatched. In DNA form, the CDR3 reads TGTGCCAGCAGCCCCCGGACAGGGAATTTAGAGCAGTACTTC. This codes for CASSPRTGNLEQYF.

The chain joins TRBV6-2 or TRBV6-3 to TRBJ1-2, with D hard to call. Trimming removed 0 bases from V and 0 bases from J, with 8 bases in between. Germline CDR1 reads MNHEY; CDR2 reads SVGEGT. The CDR3 covers 15 residues. The CDR3 nucleotides are TGTGCCAGCAGTTACTCGGTAGTAACTAACTATGGCTACACCTTC. This sequence encodes CASSYSVVTNYGYTF.

This chain links TRBV19 with TRBJ2-2; D gene uncertain. V dropped 8 bases and J dropped 8 bases, with 15 bases sitting between them. The CDR3 contains 13 residues. The germline V gene encodes CDR1 LNHDA and CDR2 SQIVND (reference sequence). CDR3: CASRWDLRGELFF. CDR3 DNA sequence: TGTGCCAGTCGGTGGGATCTGAGGGGGGAGCTGTTTTTT.

The chain uses TRBV23-1 and TRBJ1-2; 9 nucleotides match TRBD1. TRBV23-1 is known as an ORF, though its function is uncertain. V lost 1 base, J lost 7 bases, and 10 bases stayed unmatched. The CDR3 contains 16 residues. For the CDR3, the DNA is TGCGCCAGCAGTCAATTCTCCCTACAGGGGGCAGGTGGCTACACCTTC. As protein: CASSQFSLQGAGGYTF.

The chain recombines TRBV5-1 with TRBJ2-5; 7 bases align to TRBD1. Germline V CDR1 and CDR2: SGHRS, YFSETQ. CDR3 length equals 14 residues. V shed 3 bases, J shed 2 bases, and the junction held 4 bases outside the gene matches. The CDR3 DNA reads TGCGCCAGCAGCTCAGGGGACAGTCAAGAGACCCAGTACTTC. This translates into CASSSGDSQETQYF.

This clone has a single count. The rearrangement joins TRBV3-1 (or the pseudogene TRBV3-2) to TRBJ2-4, with D perhaps assigned TRBD1 or TRBD2 (5 bases each). The ends were cut back, 1 base at V and 6 bases at J, with 7 bases in the middle. Germline V gives CDR1 LGHDT, CDR2 YNNKEL (reference sequence). This CDR3 has 13 residues. CDR3 DNA sequence: TGTGCCAGCAGCCAAGGGGGGACAAACATTCAGTACTTC. Its translation: CASSQGGTNIQYF.

The V call is TRBV6-5, the J call TRBJ2-1, with 7 bases lining up with TRBD2. Germline trimming cut 9 bases from V and 5 bases from J; bases unmatched to any gene: 7. From germline, CDR1 is MNHEY and CDR2 SVGAGI. There are 13 residues in the CDR3. CDR3 DNA sequence: TGTGCCAGTAGACTAGCACCAAACAATGAGCAGTTCTTC. This sequence encodes CASRLAPNNEQFF.

This chain uses TRBV12-3 or TRBV12-4 with TRBJ1-2, with 8 bases lining up with TRBD1. The length of the CDR3 is 13 residues. The trim removed 9 bases at V and 6 bases at J, leaving 9 bases unmatched. CDR3 loop: CASGTGLWNGYTF. DNA of the CDR3: TGTGCCAGTGGGACAGGCCTTTGGAATGGCTACACCTTC.

CDR3 residues: CAWSVTRGPYEQYF. As DNA, the CDR3 is TGTGCCTGGAGTGTAACACGGGGACCCTACGAGCAGTACTTC. This chain connects TRBV30 to TRBJ2-7; the D gene could be TRBD1 or TRBD2 (5 bases each). Germline lookup yields CDR1 GTSNPN and CDR2 SVGIG (reference sequence). The CDR3 runs 14 residues. Trimming left V 0 bases short and J 2 bases short, with 11 bases between.

This clone turned up a few times. The V and J genes are TRBV9 and TRBJ1-2; 8 nucleotides match TRBD1. CDR1 and CDR2 from the germline V gene are SGDLS and YYNGEE. Trimming cost V 3 bases and J 2 bases; bases outside gene matches: 3. This CDR3 has 14 residues. DNA for the CDR3: TGTGCCAGCAGCGCCAGGGACAGGAACTATGGCTACACCTTC. Protein product: CASSARDRNYGYTF.

The V gene is TRBV5-5, the J gene TRBJ1-2, with 9 bases lining up with TRBD1. There are 17 residues in the CDR3. CDR1 is SGHKS, CDR2 YYEKEE, per germline (reference sequence). The junction had 16 bases not matched to a gene; V was cut back by 6 bases and J by 4 bases. The CDR3 spells CASNRSPPGQGIYGYTF. CDR3 coding DNA: TGTGCCAGCAATCGATCACCCCCGGGACAGGGCATCTATGGCTACACCTTC.

This clone was detected only once. The V call is TRBV19, the J call TRBJ1-4; D unclear. This CDR3 contains 14 residues. V dropped 8 bases and J dropped 6 bases, with 16 bases sitting between them. CDR1 and CDR2 (germline): LNHDA, SQIVND (reference sequence). CDR3 sequence: CASGPGLEYEKLFF. CDR3 DNA sequence: TGTGCCAGTGGGCCGGGTCTCGAGTATGAAAAACTGTTTTTT.

This clone came up once. The rearrangement links TRBV10-2 to TRBJ2-6, with D perhaps matching TRBD2 (6 bases). The CDR3 consists of 16 residues. Germline assignment: CDR1 WSHSY and CDR2 SAAADI. Trimming removed 8 bases at V and 0 bases at J, with 14 bases between. The CDR3 spells CASAGLTGSGANVLTF. In DNA form, the CDR3 reads TGCGCCAGCGCGGGGTTGACTGGCTCTGGGGCCAACGTCCTGACTTTC.

A single count supports this clone. The gene calls are TRBV28 and TRBJ1-2, with TRBD1 identical over 7 bases. The ends lost 7 bases at V and 6 bases at J; junction bases unmatched: 8. CDR1 and CDR2 from the germline V gene are MDHEN and SYDVKM. The CDR3 totals 13 residues. This CDR3 is CASTTGAWDGYTF. Here the CDR3 DNA reads TGTGCCAGCACTACAGGGGCCTGGGATGGCTACACCTTC.

The rearrangement links TRBV5-5 to TRBJ1-2, with D perhaps matching TRBD1 (5 bases). The V gene's germline CDR1 is SGHKS and CDR2 YYEKEE (reference sequence). There are 15 residues in the CDR3. Trimming shortened V by 6 bases and J by 5 bases, and 20 bases separated the two germline ends. The CDR3 coding sequence is TGTGCCAGCAACTTATCCCCCGGGACGACATATGGCTACACCTTC. It specifies CASNLSPGTTYGYTF.

The V and J genes are TRBV19 and TRBJ2-1, with 8 bases matching TRBD2. Germline trimming cut 1 base from V and 6 bases from J; bases unmatched to any gene: 8. The CDR3 has 16 residues. CDR1 LNHDA and CDR2 SQIVND come from the germline V gene (reference sequence). CDR3 residues: CASSIGSGRGGNEQFF. CDR3 coding DNA: TGTGCCAGTAGTATAGGGAGCGGGAGAGGGGGCAATGAGCAGTTCTTC.

The rearrangement links TRBV13 to TRBJ1-2, with unresolved D. The CDR3 consists of 15 residues. Germline CDR1 and CDR2: PRHDT and FYEKMQ (reference sequence). V was shortened by 5 bases and J by 3 bases, with 16 bases between the two germline ends. This chain's CDR3 is CASSPDKDRYYGYTF. The DNA for the CDR3 is TGTGCCAGCAGCCCCGATAAGGACCGATACTATGGCTACACCTTC.

The chain recombines TRBV7-2 with TRBJ2-2; no firm D call. Germline assignment: CDR1 SGHTA and CDR2 FQGNSA. V was pared by 1 base and J by 8 bases, with 8 bases between. The CDR3 is 13 residues long. CDR3 region: CASSLEIEGELFF. The CDR3 nucleotides read TGTGCCAGCAGCTTAGAAATCGAAGGGGAGCTGTTTTTT.

This clone was recorded once. The chain employs TRBV12-3 or TRBV12-4 and TRBJ1-2; 9 nucleotides match TRBD1. CDR3 length: 13 amino acids. J was trimmed by 7 bases and V by 6 bases; bases with no gene match: 6. In nucleotides, the CDR3 is TGTGCCAGCAGGGTACAGGGGGCGAGTGGCTACACCTTC. Amino acid sequence: CASRVQGASGYTF.

The chain is built from TRBV7-9 and TRBJ2-1, with unresolved D. The CDR3 sequence is 13 residues long. Germline V lookup: CDR1 SEHNR, CDR2 FQNEAQ (reference sequence). Trimming shortened V by 5 bases and J by 8 bases, and 13 bases separated the two germline ends. CDR3 amino acids: CASSPPPYDEQFF. As DNA, the CDR3 is TGTGCCAGCAGCCCCCCCCCTTACGATGAGCAGTTCTTC.

A remark on this clone: One junction end does not reproduce the germline sequence, and a read error may be involved. The chain links TRBV7-7 to TRBJ2-1; TRBD2 matches at 11 bases. The CDR3 consists of 17 residues. Per germline, CDR1 SSHAT and CDR2 FNYEAQ (reference sequence). CDR3 residues: CASSPGTSGLSAYEQFF. The CDR3 nucleotides are TGTGCTAGCAGCCCGGGGACTAGCGGACTATCGGCCTATGAGCAGTTCTTC.

The chain is built from TRBV2 and TRBJ1-5; tentatively, D is TRBD1 (6 bases). CDR3 length: 15 residues. V was clipped by 7 bases and J by 4 bases, with 17 bases between them. Germline V gene sequence: CDR1 SNHLY, CDR2 FYNNEI. CDR3 loop: CASTGDRQANQPQHF. The CDR3 nucleotides are TGTGCCAGCACTGGGGATAGACAGGCGAATCAGCCCCAGCATTTT.

V and J are TRBV6-6 and TRBJ1-2, with D uncertain. V lost 3 bases, J lost 6 bases, and 8 bases lay in between. The germline gives CDR1 MNHNY, CDR2 SVGAGI (reference sequence). The CDR3 covers 12 residues. The CDR3 DNA is TGTGCCAGCAGTTATCACCTGGATGGCTACACCTTC. Protein product: CASSYHLDGYTF.

This clone was seen once. A read error may produce the germline difference seen at one junction end. This chain connects TRBV3-1 (or the pseudogene TRBV3-2) to TRBJ1-1, with D hard to call. The V gene's germline CDR1 is LGHDT and CDR2 YNNKEL (reference sequence). This CDR3 comprises 12 residues. In nucleotides, the CDR3 is TGTGCCAACAGCCAAGATTGGCGACTCGTTCTCTTT. Its protein product is CANSQDWRLVLF.

V usage is TRBV27 and J usage is TRBJ2-1; 10 bases agree with TRBD2. CDR3 size: 14 residues. CDR1 is MNHEY and CDR2 is SMNVEV in the germline V gene (reference sequence). V lost 5 bases to trimming and J lost 7 bases; unmatched junction nucleotides: 5. The chain's CDR3 is CASSRLAGDNEQFF. CDR3 in DNA: TGTGCCAGCAGTAGGCTAGCGGGAGATAATGAGCAGTTCTTC.

V and J are TRBV10-3 and TRBJ1-2, with 7 bases that match TRBD1. Germline V gene data show CDR1 as ENHRY and CDR2 as SYGVKD. There are 14 residues in the CDR3. J lost 2 bases, V lost 2 bases, and 2 bases had no gene match. CDR3: CAISEPGQNYGYTF. CDR3 sequence (DNA): TGTGCCATCAGTGAGCCGGGACAGAACTATGGCTACACCTTC.

The chain employs TRBV7-2 and TRBJ2-7; TRBD1 matches 7 bases. The CDR3 is 16 residues long. The junction had 6 bases not matched to a gene; V was cut back by 1 base and J by 0 bases. The germline V gene encodes CDR1 SGHTA and CDR2 FQGNSA. CDR3 DNA sequence: TGTGCCAGCAGCTTAGTTTCGGCAGGGGGCTCCTACGAGCAGTACTTC. Protein sequence: CASSLVSAGGSYEQYF.

This sequence joins TRBV4-1 and TRBJ1-1; D is uncertain. Per germline, CDR1 MGHRA and CDR2 YSYEKL. The CDR3 totals 15 residues. The V gene lost 1 base and the J gene lost 1 base, with 10 bases spanning the gap. The CDR3 protein is CASSQVHPENTEAFF. The CDR3 DNA reads TGCGCCAGCAGCCAAGTACACCCGGAGAACACTGAAGCTTTCTTT.